This T cell receptor (beta chain) was captured by sequencing in a study of T cells in Graves' hyperthyroidism and ophthalmopathy. Study conclusions and caveats: Model predictions of ophthalmopathy came a median around 6.5 months before onset.

This clonotype was seen ten or more times. The antigen remains undetermined. Newly diagnosed patients aged 18 to 65 had hyperthyroidism of under 2 months' duration. TCR beta CDR3 regions were amplified from RNA transcripts. The TCR CDR3 first-round RT-PCR relied on the HTBI primer set. MiXCR, run by TCRdb on the multiplex PCR reads, gives a single entry per CDR3 protein. Among hundreds of thousands of distinct CDR3 sequences listed, approximately 15% were seen once. The length of the CDR3 is 17 residues. CDR1 is MNHNS, CDR2 SASEGT, per germline. V dropped 0 bases and J dropped 0 bases, with 15 bases sitting between them.

The gene calls are TRBV6-1 and TRBJ2-7; D is possibly TRBD1 (6 bases). This TCR came from a young woman with Graves' hyperthyroidism. The sequenced sample was blood. The CDR3 reads CASSEAGDIYGSYEQYF. In DNA form, the CDR3 reads TGTGCCAGCAGTGAAGCGGGGGACATATACGGCTCCTACGAGCAGTACTTC.